A single sample gave rise to the 26 T cell receptor beta chains below, sequenced in a study of blood T cell repertoires in COVID-19. This table comes from immunoSEQ multiplex PCR, and its TCRdb copy is limited to in-frame clones, with some not included. The repertoire consists of 130,000 or so clones, with 84% occurring once and the leading ten covering roughly 4%. Sequencing was carried out using PBMCs or T cells enriched from blood (not recorded which). These receptor sequences come from a woman between 25 and 40 years old who had recovered from COVID-19.

The chain couples TRBV30 to TRBJ1-4; D is ambiguous. Per germline, CDR1 GTSNPN and CDR2 SVGIG (reference sequence). There are 15 residues in the CDR3. Trimming removed 0 bases from V and 0 bases from J, with 8 bases in between. The CDR3 nucleotides are TGTGCCTGGAGTGTGGGCGTAGCAACTAATGAAAAACTGTTTTTT. Its protein is CAWSVGVATNEKLFF.

CDR3 nucleotides: TGCGCCAGCAGCCAAGTTCATCAGGGAGGTGTAGAGTTCTTC. It translates to CASSQVHQGGVEFF. V gene TRBV4-1 combines with J gene TRBJ2-1, with a possible D match to TRBD2 (6 bases). The CDR3 totals 14 residues. Germline V lookup: CDR1 MGHRA, CDR2 YSYEKL. V was trimmed by 1 base and J by 14 bases, leaving 18 bases between them.

On this clone itself: The junction differs from germline at one of its ends, possibly a read error. The chain has TRBV24-1 and TRBJ1-1; D unclear. The length of the CDR3 is 12 residues. From germline, CDR1 is KGHDR and CDR2 SFDVKD. CDR3: CATSDPDTEAFF. CDR3 nucleotides: TGTGCCACCAGTGATCCCGACACAGAAGCTTTCTTT.

The genes are TRBV7-2 and TRBJ1-4; the D gene is possibly TRBD1 (5 bases). V lost 1 base to trimming and J lost 5 bases, with 11 bases between them. The V gene's germline CDR1 is SGHTA and CDR2 FQGNSA. This CDR3 region has 15 residues. For the CDR3, the DNA is TGTGCCAGCAGCTTAGGGCGGGGGGGGAATGAAAAACTGTTTTTT. Encoded protein: CASSLGRGGNEKLFF. The full variable domain, in which reference TRBV7-2 and TRBJ1-4 provide the parts outside the CDR3, is GAGVSQSPSNKVTEKGKDVELRCDPISGHTALYWYRQSLGQGLEFLIYFQGNSAPDKSGLPSDRFSAERTGGSVSTLTIQRTQQEDSAVYLCASSLGRGGNEKLFFGSGTQLSVL.

In DNA, the CDR3 is TGTGCCAGCAGCCAAGATAGCGGGAGTGGTTCCGGGGAGCTGTTTTTT. Its protein product is CASSQDSGSGSGELFF. The chain has TRBV4-2 and TRBJ2-2; 9 nucleotides match TRBD2. This CDR3 spans 16 amino acids. From germline, CDR1 is LGHNA and CDR2 YNFKEQ. V lost 0 bases, J lost 6 bases, and 5 bases stayed unmatched.

The gene calls are TRBV28 and TRBJ1-5, with TRBD1 identical over 11 bases. The CDR3 spans 16 residues. Germline V gives CDR1 MDHEN, CDR2 SYDVKM. Trimming took 7 bases from V and 4 from J; bases not matched to a gene: 9. The CDR3 DNA reads as TGTGCCAGCACATCTAGGGACAGGGGGTCAAATCAGCCCCAGCATTTT. Translated, it gives CASTSRDRGSNQPQHF.

V and J are TRBV6-2 or TRBV6-3 and TRBJ2-3, with 7 nucleotides matching TRBD1. The CDR3 extends over 14 amino acids. CDR1 is MNHEY, CDR2 SVGEGT, per germline. V lost 6 bases, J lost 3 bases, and 6 bases stayed unmatched. Here the CDR3 DNA reads TGTGCCAGCAGCGACCTACAGGGGACAGATACGCAGTATTTT. The encoded protein is CASSDLQGTDTQYF.

The chain uses TRBV20-1 and TRBJ1-4; a possible D gene is TRBD1 (5 bases). Looked up from germline, CDR1 is DFQATT and CDR2 is SNEGSKA (reference sequence). Trimming took 5 bases from V and 16 from J, leaving 17 bases between them. This CDR3 is 11 amino acids long. CDR3 nucleotide sequence: TGCAGTGCTCCCTACGGGGGATCCCGGTTTTTT. Its translation: CSAPYGGSRFF.

The chain recombines TRBV2 with TRBJ1-3; a possible D gene is TRBD1 (6 bases). In germline, CDR1 is SNHLY, CDR2 FYNNEI. The V gene lost 7 bases and the J gene lost 3 bases, with 16 bases spanning the gap. The CDR3 loop spans 15 amino acids. The CDR3 sequence is CASKKQGNNGNTIYF. The CDR3 DNA is TGTGCCAGCAAAAAACAGGGAAATAATGGAAACACCATATATTTT.

This clone has a single count. V gene TRBV24-1 combines with J gene TRBJ1-2; 9 bases line up with TRBD1. The CDR3 has 12 amino acids. Trimming took 4 bases from V and 8 from J; bases not matched to a gene: 1. In germline, CDR1 is KGHDR, CDR2 SFDVKD. CDR3 sequence reads: CATSETGGGYTF. The DNA of the CDR3 is TGTGCCACCAGTGAGACAGGGGGAGGCTACACCTTC.

The gene calls are TRBV18 and TRBJ1-1; maybe TRBD1 (5 bases). CDR3 length: 15 amino acids. Germline CDR1 and CDR2: KGHSH and LQKENI. V shed 4 bases and J shed 3 bases, with 15 bases lying between them. The CDR3, as DNA: TGTGCCAGCTCACGGGACCGATGGAGGGACACTGAAGCTTTCTTT. The encoded protein is CASSRDRWRDTEAFF.

For the CDR3, the DNA is TGTGCCAGCAGAGTCCAGCCCGGAGGCTACGAGCAGTACTTC. Translated: CASRVQPGGYEQYF. This chain links TRBV6-6 with TRBJ2-7; D perhaps matches TRBD2 (5 bases). CDR3 length: 14 amino acids. The germline CDR1 and CDR2 sequences are MNHNY and SVGAGI (reference sequence). With 6 bases removed from V and 3 bases from J, the gap between germline ends came to 15 bases.

The gene calls are TRBV7-2 and TRBJ2-7, with 9 bases aligning to TRBD1. Germline V CDR1 and CDR2: SGHTA, FQGNSA. The CDR3 is 15 residues long. V lost 5 bases, J lost 2 bases, and 7 bases stayed unmatched. The CDR3 nucleotides are TGTGCCAGCAGCCATCGGACAGGGGATCCCTACGAGCAGTACTTC. It yields the protein CASSHRTGDPYEQYF.

The chain is built from TRBV7-9 and TRBJ2-6, with D possibly being TRBD2 (5 bases). The CDR3 spans 16 residues. Looked up from germline, CDR1 is SEHNR and CDR2 is FQNEAQ (reference sequence). The V and J ends lost 5 bases and 0 bases respectively, with 11 bases between them. CDR3 loop: CASSGRASSGANVLTF. The CDR3 DNA reads TGTGCCAGCAGCGGGCGGGCCAGCTCTGGGGCCAACGTCCTGACTTTC. The entire variable domain, with the rest obtained from reference TRBV7-9 and TRBJ2-6, is as follows: DTGVSQNPRHKITKRGQNVTFRCDPISEHNRLYWYRQTLGQGPEFLTYFQNEAQLEKSRLLSDRFSAERPKGSFSTLEIQRTEQGDSAMYLCASSGRASSGANVLTFGAGSRLTVL.

This chain links TRBV6-2 or TRBV6-3 with TRBJ2-5; D might be TRBD1 (6 bases). V lost 0 bases and J lost 4, with 12 bases in between. Germline V CDR1 and CDR2: MNHEY, SVGEGT. The CDR3 has 15 residues. CDR3 in amino acids: CASSYSSGVPETQYF. The CDR3 DNA is TGTGCCAGCAGTTACTCTTCAGGGGTCCCAGAGACCCAGTACTTC.

The rearrangement joins TRBV4-2 to TRBJ2-7, with 9 bases matching TRBD2. Germline V gene sequence: CDR1 LGHNA, CDR2 YNFKEQ. The length of the CDR3 is 16 residues. The junction had 5 bases not matched to a gene; V was cut back by 0 bases and J by 2 bases. CDR3 protein: CASSQDLLAGTYEQYF. In nucleotides, the CDR3 is TGTGCCAGCAGCCAAGATCTCCTAGCGGGAACCTACGAGCAGTACTTC.

The chain employs TRBV12-3 or TRBV12-4 and TRBJ2-1, with D possibly matching TRBD1 (6 bases). This CDR3 comprises 13 residues. V was cut by 4 bases and J by 3 bases, with 7 bases left in between. The CDR3 protein is CASSSRGYNEQFF. CDR3 in DNA: TGTGCCAGCAGTTCCAGGGGCTACAATGAGCAGTTCTTC.

The V call is TRBV29-1, the J call TRBJ2-7; D is possibly TRBD1 (5 bases). Germline V gene sequence: CDR1 SQVTM, CDR2 ANQGSEA. CDR3 length: 12 amino acids. V lost 3 bases, J lost 4 bases, and 10 bases lay in between. CDR3 protein: CSVEAGSYEQYF. The CDR3 bases are TGCAGCGTTGAGGCAGGGTCGTACGAGCAGTACTTC.

This clone was detected only a few times. The CDR3 nucleotides are TGCGCCAGCAGCTCCCCTCGCTCCTACGAGCAGTACTTC. It is translated as CASSSPRSYEQYF. This rearrangement joins TRBV4-1 to TRBJ2-7; no clear D. Germline V gene data show CDR1 as MGHRA and CDR2 as YSYEKL. Trimming shortened V by 5 bases and J by 0 bases, and 8 bases separated the two germline ends. The CDR3 sequence is 13 residues long.

The rearrangement links TRBV7-6 to TRBJ2-7; perhaps TRBD1 as D (5 bases). V was trimmed by 1 base and J by 6 bases, leaving 13 bases between them. The germline V gene has CDR1 SGHVS and CDR2 FNYEAQ. The CDR3 loop spans 14 amino acids. The CDR3 bases are TGTGCCAGCAGCTTAGACGGTTTAGGGGCCGAGCAGTACTTC. This codes for CASSLDGLGAEQYF.

The chain combines TRBV6-2 or TRBV6-3 with TRBJ2-2, with TRBD2 matching over 10 bases. Germline trimming cut 6 bases from V and 7 bases from J; bases unmatched to any gene: 8. CDR1 and CDR2 (germline): MNHEY, SVGEGT. The CDR3 length is 15 residues. The CDR3 DNA sequence: TGTGCCAGCAGCCGGACTAGCGGTCTAAGCGGGGAGCTGTTTTTT. It yields the protein CASSRTSGLSGELFF.

This clone was recorded only once. This chain joins TRBV7-3 and TRBJ2-2; TRBD1 matches 10 bases. V shed 5 bases and J 0 bases; nucleotides not matched to a gene: 6. The CDR3 runs 17 residues. Germline CDR1 is SGHTA and CDR2 is FQGTGA. CDR3 coding DNA: TGTGCCAGCAGCCCGACAGGGGGCGGGCCGAACACCGGGGAGCTGTTTTTT. Protein: CASSPTGGGPNTGELFF.

The chain has TRBV6-2 or TRBV6-3 and TRBJ2-7, with 7 bases matching TRBD2. Germline trimming cut 3 bases from V and 3 bases from J; bases unmatched to any gene: 11. The CDR3 loop spans 16 amino acids. Germline-derived CDR1 and CDR2 are MNHEY and SVGEGT. The CDR3 protein is CASSYSLAGRYYEQYF. The CDR3 region has the DNA TGTGCCAGCAGTTATTCCTTAGCGGGCAGATACTACGAGCAGTACTTC.

The V and J genes are TRBV7-9 and TRBJ2-5; TRBD2 matches 13 bases. CDR3 size: 18 residues. Unmatched junction bases numbered 15, after V lost 8 bases and J lost 3 bases. The germline V gene encodes CDR1 SEHNR and CDR2 FQNEAQ (reference sequence). CDR3 sequence reads: CASSLGQGGLAGKETQYF. DNA for the CDR3: TGTGCCAGCTCTCTGGGACAGGGGGGACTAGCGGGAAAAGAGACCCAGTACTTC.

This clone was detected ten times or more. This chain connects TRBV7-9 to TRBJ2-3, with a possible D match to TRBD1 (6 bases). V was shortened by 5 bases and J by 4 bases, with 10 bases between the two germline ends. The germline CDR1 and CDR2 sequences are SEHNR and FQNEAQ (reference sequence). The CDR3 consists of 13 residues. The CDR3 nucleotides are TGTGCCAGCAGCCCCAGGGGCCCAGATACGCAGTATTTT. This sequence encodes CASSPRGPDTQYF.

The chain combines TRBV3-1 (or the pseudogene TRBV3-2) with TRBJ2-3; the match to TRBD2 covers 8 bases. V was clipped by 4 bases and J by 1 base; unmatched bases: 4. CDR1 is LGHDT and CDR2 is YNNKEL in the germline V gene (reference sequence). The length of the CDR3 is 15 residues. The CDR3 loop reads CASSLSLAGTDTQYF. CDR3 DNA: TGTGCCAGCAGCCTCTCACTAGCGGGCACAGATACGCAGTATTTT.